This T cell receptor (beta chain) was sequenced during a study of T cells in Graves' hyperthyroidism and ophthalmopathy. Study conclusions and caveats: Ophthalmopathy could be told apart from stable hyperthyroidism with a 13 V-J model. Appearing also in blood were most of the thyroid clonotypes expanded above 0.001.

With 2 bases clipped from V and 4 bases from J, the junction kept 7 bases outside the gene matches. CDR3 length: 15 residues. Germline V gene sequence: CDR1 SGHVS, CDR2 FQNEAQ. Amplification yielded TCR beta CDR3 regions, with RNA transcripts as the source. Carried out on the TCR CDR3, a first-round RT-PCR used the HTBI primer set. TCRdb called the multiplex PCR reads again in MiXCR, with one record for every CDR3 protein. The sample has about 290,000 distinct CDR3 sequences, 12% to 15% seen once. At least ten counts were recorded for this clonotype. Its antigen is not identified. The sample consisted of blood. V gene TRBV7-8 combines with J gene TRBJ2-7, with 8 bases matching TRBD2. This clonotype was obtained from a woman in her thirties or forties with Graves' hyperthyroidism. CDR3 nucleotides: TGTGCCAGCAGCTTAAAACTAGCGGAGCTTTACGAGCAGTACTTC. It specifies CASSLKLAELYEQYF.